Below are 29 T cell receptor beta chains sequenced from a single sample in a study of beta chain features in type 1 diabetes. Whole-study results and caveats: Moderate but significant shortening of TCRB CDR3s was recorded in all four CD4+ subsets from Type 1 diabetes patients.

For these TCRs, the target antigens are not known. cDNA synthesis used the whole RNA isolate, giving expressed TCRB sequences. Clones were sequenced by immunoSEQ multiplex PCR, and TCRdb holds only the in-frame ones, with some missing. Of 150,000 to 170,000 clones detected, 10% appear once; the ten largest clones hold more than 0.45%. The specimen was central memory CD4+ T cells from blood. Receptors originate from a young man with type 1 diabetes.

This clone showed up just a few times. The CDR3 coding sequence is TGTGCCAGCAGCGAAACTCCGGGACAGATGAACACTGAAGCTTTCTTT. Translating it yields CASSETPGQMNTEAFF. V usage is TRBV5-4 and J usage is TRBJ1-1, with TRBD1 matching over 7 bases. Germline values: CDR1 SGHNT, CDR2 YYREEE (reference sequence). The V and J ends lost 4 bases and 0 bases, in that order; junction bases with no gene match: 9. This CDR3 has 16 residues. The variable domain in full, with the rest retrieved from reference TRBV5-4 and TRBJ1-1, is ETGVTQSPTHLIKTRGQQVTLRCSSQSGHNTVSWYQQALGQGPQFIFQYYREEENGRGNFPPRFSGLQFPNYSSELNVNALELDDSALYLCASSETPGQMNTEAFFGQGTRLTVV.

The sample holds many counts of this clone. The CDR3 sequence: CASSHTPGEQETQYF. The CDR3 nucleotides read TGTGCCAGCAGTCACACCCCGGGTGAGCAAGAGACCCAGTACTTC. The chain has TRBV4-2 and TRBJ2-5, with D uncertain. This CDR3 comprises 15 residues. V lost 6 bases to trimming and J lost 2 bases, with 16 bases between them. Germline V CDR1 and CDR2: LGHNA, YNFKEQ.

This clone was recorded a few times. V gene TRBV29-1 combines with J gene TRBJ2-7, with D tentatively TRBD1 (6 bases). This CDR3 has 10 residues. Germline values: CDR1 SQVTM, CDR2 ANQGSEA. In nucleotides, the CDR3 is TGCAGAGAACAGGGATACGAGCAGTACTTC. Translation gives CREQGYEQYF.

This clone was picked up a small number of times. Other DNA sequences in the same sample also yield this CDR3. V usage is TRBV28 and J usage is TRBJ2-3; D possibly corresponds to TRBD2 (5 bases). CDR1 MDHEN and CDR2 SYDVKM come from the germline V gene. With 2 bases removed from V and 0 bases from J, the gap between germline ends came to 6 bases. This CDR3 region has 14 residues. The CDR3 loop reads CASSLGGSTDTQYF. The CDR3 nucleotides read TGTGCCAGCAGTTTAGGCGGGAGCACAGATACGCAGTATTTT.

V is TRBV5-6 and J is TRBJ2-7; D is uncertain. This CDR3 is 11 amino acids long. Per germline, CDR1 SGHDT and CDR2 YYEEEE. V shed 3 bases and J shed 4 bases, with 5 bases lying between them. Here the CDR3 DNA reads TGTGCCAGCAGCTACCTATACGAGCAGTACTTC. This sequence encodes CASSYLYEQYF.

The V and J genes are TRBV6-1 and TRBJ1-4; D uncertain. This CDR3 has 12 residues. Germline assignment: CDR1 MNHNS and CDR2 SASEGT. V was clipped by 11 bases and J by 7 bases, with 14 bases between them. CDR3 bases: TGTGCCTCGGCACGCGGACTTGAAAAACTGTTTTTT. Translation: CASARGLEKLFF.

This clone was counted between two and nine times. The chain employs TRBV28 and TRBJ1-1; D gene ambiguous. V lost 7 bases and J lost 4, with 10 bases in between. CDR1 MDHEN and CDR2 SYDVKM come from the germline V gene. This CDR3 has 12 amino acids. CDR3 residues: CASIAGPTEAFF. For the CDR3, the DNA is TGTGCCAGCATCGCGGGTCCCACTGAAGCTTTCTTT.

This clone turned up a few times. The chain recombines TRBV29-1 with TRBJ1-1, with D uncertain. CDR3 length: 13 amino acids. Germline values: CDR1 SQVTM, CDR2 ANQGSEA. V was clipped by 4 bases and J by 3 bases, with 12 bases between them. In DNA form, the CDR3 reads TGCAGCGTTGTTTCCCACGGGGACACTGAAGCTTTCTTT. This translates into CSVVSHGDTEAFF.

The chain has TRBV28 and TRBJ1-1; no reliable D call. The CDR3 contains 12 residues. The germline V gene has CDR1 MDHEN and CDR2 SYDVKM. V was clipped by 7 bases and J by 7 bases, with 13 bases between them. CDR3 protein: CASIRPRGEAFF. The CDR3, as DNA: TGTGCCAGCATTAGGCCGCGGGGTGAAGCTTTCTTT.

As for this clone: At the DNA level, this CDR3 is encoded by other sequences in the same sample as well. CDR3 amino acids: CASSLPQGDEKLFF. CDR3 DNA sequence: TGTGCCAGCAGTTTACCCCAGGGGGACGAAAAACTGTTTTTT. The genes are TRBV28 and TRBJ1-4; TRBD1 aligns across 7 bases. CDR1 is MDHEN, CDR2 SYDVKM, per germline. CDR3 size: 14 residues. V lost 2 bases and J lost 8; bases outside the gene matches: 5.

The chain is built from TRBV5-4 and TRBJ2-1; a possible D gene is TRBD2 (6 bases). The CDR3 loop spans 16 amino acids. V dropped 4 bases and J dropped 9 bases, with 23 bases sitting between them. Germline CDR1 and CDR2: SGHNT and YYREEE (reference sequence). This chain's CDR3 is CASSGPSDGRDGEQFF. The CDR3 bases are TGTGCCAGCAGCGGGCCGTCAGATGGGCGGGATGGTGAGCAGTTCTTC.

This clone has a handful of counts. CDR3 protein: CASSFWRPGDEQFF. The CDR3 DNA is TGCGCCAGCAGCTTCTGGCGGCCCGGGGATGAGCAGTTCTTC. The chain couples TRBV5-1 to TRBJ2-1; TRBD2 might be the D (5 bases). V lost 2 bases and J lost 8, with 14 bases in between. The CDR3 has 14 residues. The germline gives CDR1 SGHRS, CDR2 YFSETQ. The full variable domain, with the rest looked up from reference TRBV5-1 and TRBJ2-1, is KAGVTQTPRYLIKTRGQQVTLSCSPISGHRSVSWYQQTPGQGLQFLFEYFSETQRNKGNFPGRFSGRQFSNSRSEMNVSTLELGDSALYLCASSFWRPGDEQFFGPGTRLTVL.

The sample holds a few counts of this clone. The J gene is TRBJ2-2, the V gene TRBV19, with 7 bases that match TRBD2. The CDR3 contains 16 residues. J lost 0 bases, V lost 6 bases, and 7 bases had no gene match. CDR1 is LNHDA, CDR2 SQIVND, per germline (reference sequence). The CDR3 bases are TGTGCCAGTAGGAACAGAGCGGGGTCGAACACCGGGGAGCTGTTTTTT. Translating gives CASRNRAGSNTGELFF. The variable domain in full, completed from reference TRBV19 and TRBJ2-2, reads DGGITQSPKYLFRKEGQNVTLSCEQNLNHDAMYWYRQDPGQGLRLIYYSQIVNDFQKGDIAEGYSVSREKKESFPLTVTSAQKNPTAFYLCASRNRAGSNTGELFFGEGSRLTVL.

This clone occurred a few times. The rearrangement uses TRBV4-3 and TRBJ2-1, with TRBD2 matching over 7 bases. The CDR3 totals 17 residues. Germline V gene data show CDR1 as LGHNA and CDR2 as YSLEER. The V segment lost 0 bases and the J segment 0 bases; nucleotides outside the gene matches: 5. DNA for the CDR3: TGCGCCAGCAGCCAAGAACTAGCGCGGAGCTCCTACAATGAGCAGTTCTTC. Protein: CASSQELARSSYNEQFF.

This clone was seen a few times. V and J are TRBV5-1 and TRBJ1-4, with TRBD1 matching over 9 bases. Trimming at V came to 4 bases and at J to 7 bases, leaving 5 bases not matched to a gene. Germline assignment: CDR1 SGHRS and CDR2 YFSETQ. There are 14 residues in the CDR3. The CDR3 DNA sequence: TGCGCCAGCAGCGCGGGACAGGGAAGTGAAAAACTGTTTTTT. This gives the protein CASSAGQGSEKLFF.

The chain carries TRBV30 and TRBJ2-3; 9 bases match TRBD2. The germline V gene encodes CDR1 GTSNPN and CDR2 SVGIG (reference sequence). The CDR3 length is 14 residues. Trimming removed 4 bases from V and 0 bases from J; junction bases left unmatched: 2. CDR3 sequence reads: CAWTSGTSTDTQYF. The DNA for the CDR3 is TGTGCCTGGACTAGCGGGACTAGCACAGATACGCAGTATTTT.

J is TRBJ1-1 and V is TRBV10-3; a possible D gene is TRBD1 (5 bases). CDR1 and CDR2 from the germline V gene are ENHRY and SYGVKD. With 7 bases removed from V and 1 base from J, the gap between germline ends came to 10 bases. The CDR3 is 13 amino acids. CDR3 protein: CAIKRQGNTEAFF. The CDR3 DNA reads as TGTGCCATCAAACGGCAGGGGAACACTGAAGCTTTCTTT.

The V gene is TRBV2, the J gene TRBJ1-5; no definite D call. Germline assignment: CDR1 SNHLY and CDR2 FYNNEI. CDR3 length equals 13 residues. Trimming took 5 bases from V and 4 from J, leaving 9 bases between them. The CDR3 region is CASSTLENQPQHF. CDR3 DNA: TGTGCCAGCAGTACTCTGGAGAATCAGCCCCAGCATTTT.

This clone was seen only a few times. CDR3 in DNA: TGTGCCAGCAGCTCGCAGACAGGGGGCAGAGGAGAGACCCAGTACTTC. It translates to CASSSQTGGRGETQYF. The V gene is TRBV5-6, the J gene TRBJ2-5; 10 bases agree with TRBD1. The length of the CDR3 is 16 residues. With V trimmed by 3 bases and J by 4 bases, 9 bases remained unmatched. The germline V gene has CDR1 SGHDT and CDR2 YYEEEE.

In its sample, this clone was seen a few times. The J gene is TRBJ1-2, the V gene TRBV28, with a possible D match to TRBD1 (6 bases). The CDR3 extends over 14 amino acids. Germline CDR1 and CDR2: MDHEN and SYDVKM. Trimming removed 1 base at V and 5 bases at J, with 11 bases between. The CDR3, as DNA: TGTGCCAGCAGTTTATCGGCAGGGGTTTATGGCTACACCTTC. Protein product: CASSLSAGVYGYTF.

This clone was seen only a few times. V is TRBV28 and J is TRBJ1-2; D gene uncertain. The CDR3 sequence is 12 residues long. The V end lost 3 bases, the J end lost 5 bases, and 7 bases lay between the germline ends. Germline CDR1 MDHEN, CDR2 SYDVKM. CDR3 nucleotides: TGTGCCAGCAGTTTGAGGGTTTATGGCTACACCTTC. Translation: CASSLRVYGYTF.

The chain links TRBV14 to TRBJ2-7; 8 bases match TRBD2. The CDR3 contains 15 residues. V lost 1 base, J lost 6 bases, and 8 bases stayed unmatched. Germline-derived CDR1 and CDR2 are SGHDN and FVKESK. In DNA form, the CDR3 reads TGTGCCAGCAGCCAAGGAGCGGGGGACCTCCCCGAGCAGTACTTC. It yields the protein CASSQGAGDLPEQYF.

This chain joins TRBV5-4 and TRBJ2-4, with 14 positions matching TRBD2. Germline V gene data show CDR1 as SGHNT and CDR2 as YYREEE (reference sequence). The V gene end was trimmed by 4 bases and the J gene end by 2 bases; junction bases not matched to a gene: 8. The CDR3 has 18 amino acids. The CDR3 sequence: CASSATTSGREPKNIQYF. The DNA of the CDR3 is TGTGCCAGCAGCGCAACGACTAGCGGGAGGGAGCCCAAAAACATTCAGTACTTC.

The rearrangement uses TRBV7-2 and TRBJ1-3; 8 nucleotides agree with TRBD1. The CDR3 extends over 15 amino acids. V dropped 5 bases and J dropped 0; count of bases not matched to a gene: 3. Germline-derived CDR1 and CDR2 are SGHTA and FQGNSA. CDR3 bases: TGTGCCAGCAGCCGGACAGGGACCTCTGGAAACACCATATATTTT. Translated, it gives CASSRTGTSGNTIYF.

This clone was observed a handful of times. V gene TRBV5-1 combines with J gene TRBJ2-1, with TRBD2 identical over 8 bases. The germline gives CDR1 SGHRS, CDR2 YFSETQ. V shed 0 bases, J shed 9 bases, and the junction held 11 bases outside the gene matches. There are 16 residues in the CDR3. The DNA of the CDR3 is TGCGCCAGCAGCTTGGGACTAGCGCTCGGCGGGGGTGAGCAGTTCTTC. The encoded protein is CASSLGLALGGGEQFF. Combining the CDR3 with reference TRBV5-1 and TRBJ2-1 gives the whole variable domain KAGVTQTPRYLIKTRGQQVTLSCSPISGHRSVSWYQQTPGQGLQFLFEYFSETQRNKGNFPGRFSGRQFSNSRSEMNVSTLELGDSALYLCASSLGLALGGGEQFFGPGTRLTVL.

This clone was seen a handful of times. The chain is built from TRBV27 and TRBJ1-2; D possibly corresponds to TRBD1 (6 bases). CDR1 is MNHEY, CDR2 SMNVEV, per germline (reference sequence). V shed 6 bases and J shed 4 bases, with 15 bases lying between them. CDR3 length equals 14 residues. The CDR3 coding sequence is TGTGCCAGCAGGGCCTCGGGGGGCGGCTATGGCTACACCTTC. This encodes CASRASGGGYGYTF.

The chain carries TRBV11-2 and TRBJ2-7; 7 bases align to TRBD1. Germline V lookup: CDR1 SGHAT, CDR2 FQNNGV. The CDR3 loop spans 15 amino acids. With 3 bases clipped from V and 2 bases from J, the junction kept 7 bases outside the gene matches. The CDR3 reads CASSFKLDRAYEQYF. As DNA, the CDR3 is TGTGCCAGCAGCTTCAAACTAGACAGGGCCTACGAGCAGTACTTC.

This clone was counted only a few times. The chain couples TRBV28 to TRBJ1-1; TRBD1 matches 7 bases. Germline values: CDR1 MDHEN, CDR2 SYDVKM. With 4 bases clipped from V and 4 bases from J, the junction kept 12 bases outside the gene matches. This CDR3 has 16 residues. Here the CDR3 reads CASSSWDSRGSTEAFF. The CDR3 bases are TGTGCCAGCAGTTCGTGGGACAGCCGGGGAAGCACTGAAGCTTTCTTT. The complete variable domain, with remaining parts taken from reference TRBV28 and TRBJ1-1, reads DVKVTQSSRYLVKRTGEKVFLECVQDMDHENMFWYRQDPGLGLRLIYFSYDVKMKEKGDIPEGYSVSREKKERFSLILESASTNQTSMYLCASSSWDSRGSTEAFFGQGTRLTVV.

This sequence joins TRBV5-1 and TRBJ1-1, with 7 bases matching TRBD1. The V segment lost 0 bases and the J segment 5 bases; nucleotides outside the gene matches: 4. The CDR3 length is 14 residues. Germline V lookup: CDR1 SGHRS, CDR2 YFSETQ. CDR3 sequence: CASSLEGQITEAFF. The CDR3 nucleotides are TGCGCCAGCAGCTTGGAGGGACAGATAACTGAAGCTTTCTTT.